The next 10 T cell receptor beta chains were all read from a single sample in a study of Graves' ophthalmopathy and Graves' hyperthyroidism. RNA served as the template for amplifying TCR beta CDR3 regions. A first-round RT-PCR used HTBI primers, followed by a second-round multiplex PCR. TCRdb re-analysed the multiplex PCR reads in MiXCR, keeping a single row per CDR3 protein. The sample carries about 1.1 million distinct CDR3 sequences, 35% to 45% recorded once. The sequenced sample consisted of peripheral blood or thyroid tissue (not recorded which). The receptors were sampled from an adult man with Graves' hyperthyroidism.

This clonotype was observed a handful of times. The CDR3 nucleotides are TGTGCAACCTTCGGGGAGACCCAGTACTTC. Translating it yields CATFGETQYF. This rearrangement joins TRBV28 to TRBJ2-5; D is unclear. In germline, CDR1 is MDHEN, CDR2 SYDVKM. The CDR3 has 10 residues.

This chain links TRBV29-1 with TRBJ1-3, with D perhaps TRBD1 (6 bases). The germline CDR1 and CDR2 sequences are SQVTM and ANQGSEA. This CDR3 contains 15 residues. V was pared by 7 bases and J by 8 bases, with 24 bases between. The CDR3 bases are TGCAGCGAGACGGGACAACCTAACTATGGCTACACCATATATTTT. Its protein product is CSETGQPNYGYTIYF. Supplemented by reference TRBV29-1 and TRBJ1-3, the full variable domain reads SAVISQKPSRDICQRGTSLTIQCQVDSQVTMMFWYRQQPGQSLTLIATANQGSEATYESGFVIDKFPISRPNLTFSTLTVSNMSPEDSSIYLCSETGQPNYGYTIYFGEGSWLTVV.

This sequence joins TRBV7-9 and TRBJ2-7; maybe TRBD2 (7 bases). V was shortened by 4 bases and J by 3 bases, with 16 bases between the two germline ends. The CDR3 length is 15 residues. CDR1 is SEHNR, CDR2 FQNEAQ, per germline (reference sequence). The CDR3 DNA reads TGTGCCAGCAGCTGGGGGGGGGCAGCAGGCTACGAGCAGTACTTC. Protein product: CASSWGGAAGYEQYF.

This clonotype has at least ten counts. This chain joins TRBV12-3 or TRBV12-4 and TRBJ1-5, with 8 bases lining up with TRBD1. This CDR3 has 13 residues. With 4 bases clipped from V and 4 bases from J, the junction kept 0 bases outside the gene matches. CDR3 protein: CASSWTGNQPQHF. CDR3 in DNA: TGTGCCAGCAGTTGGACAGGGAATCAGCCCCAGCATTTT.

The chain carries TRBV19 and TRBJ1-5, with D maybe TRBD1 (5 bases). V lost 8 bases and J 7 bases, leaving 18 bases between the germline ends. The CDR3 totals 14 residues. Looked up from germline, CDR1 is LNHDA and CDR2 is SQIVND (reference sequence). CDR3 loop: CASLGSGIDQPQHF. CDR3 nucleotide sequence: TGTGCCAGTTTAGGTTCAGGGATAGACCAGCCCCAGCATTTT.

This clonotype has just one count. CDR3 in amino acids: CASSRNSGDYEQYF. The DNA of the CDR3 is TGTGCCAGCAGCAGAAATAGCGGGGACTACGAGCAGTACTTC. The V and J genes are TRBV7-9 and TRBJ2-7; TRBD2 agrees at 8 bases. Germline CDR1 is SEHNR and CDR2 is FQNEAQ (reference sequence). The CDR3 is made up of 14 amino acids. J gave up 3 bases and V 5 bases, and 6 bases lay outside the gene matches. Variable domain in full (rest from reference TRBV7-9 and TRBJ2-7): DTGVSQNPRHKITKRGQNVTFRCDPISEHNRLYWYRQTLGQGPEFLTYFQNEAQLEKSRLLSDRFSAERPKGSFSTLEIQRTEQGDSAMYLCASSRNSGDYEQYFGPGTRLTVT.

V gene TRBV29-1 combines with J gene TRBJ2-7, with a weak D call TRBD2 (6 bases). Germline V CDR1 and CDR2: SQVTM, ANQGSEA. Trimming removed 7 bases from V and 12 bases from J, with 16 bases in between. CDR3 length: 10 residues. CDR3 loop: CSASDPGRYF. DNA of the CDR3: TGCAGCGCTAGCGACCCGGGAAGGTACTTC.

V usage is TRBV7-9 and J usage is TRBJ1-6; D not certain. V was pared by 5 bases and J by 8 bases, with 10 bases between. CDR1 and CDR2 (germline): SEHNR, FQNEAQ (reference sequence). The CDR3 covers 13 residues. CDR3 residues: CASSDMGDSPLHF. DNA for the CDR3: TGTGCCAGCAGCGACATGGGCGATTCACCCCTCCACTTT.

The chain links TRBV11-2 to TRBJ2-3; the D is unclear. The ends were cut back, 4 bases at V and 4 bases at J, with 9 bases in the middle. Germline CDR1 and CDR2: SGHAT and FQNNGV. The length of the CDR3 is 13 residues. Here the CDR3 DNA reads TGTGCCAGCAGCTCTTACAGCCCAGATACGCAGTATTTT. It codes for CASSSYSPDTQYF.

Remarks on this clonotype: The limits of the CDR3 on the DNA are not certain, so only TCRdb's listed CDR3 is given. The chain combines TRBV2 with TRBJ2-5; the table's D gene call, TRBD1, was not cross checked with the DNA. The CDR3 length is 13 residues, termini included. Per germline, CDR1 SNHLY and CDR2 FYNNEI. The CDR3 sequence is CASSILGEKTQYF.